A single sample is the source of the 7 T cell receptor beta chains below, sequenced in a study of OX40 agonist ivuxolimab in advanced cancers. The repertoire was sequenced with immunoSEQ multiplex PCR; TCRdb's copy has only in-frame clones and lacks some. The sample yields roughly 100,000 clones, roughly 90% seen once. The input for sequencing was CD4+ or CD8+ T cells sorted from blood, taken in a trial of the OX40 agonist ivuxolimab. These receptors all stem from an adult with an advanced solid tumor such as melanoma, head and neck, liver or kidney cancer.

This clone is a singleton in its sample. The chain carries TRBV6-1 and TRBJ1-1; D gene unclear. This CDR3 spans 17 amino acids. Trimming removed 4 bases at V and 2 bases at J, with 20 bases between. Germline assignment: CDR1 MNHNS and CDR2 SASEGT. Here the CDR3 DNA reads TGTGCCAGCAGTGGGCAATCGGGCTGGATTCTCAACACTGAAGCTTTCTTT. This sequence encodes CASSGQSGWILNTEAFF.

The CDR3 sequence: CASSRDNEQFF. CDR3 nucleotide sequence: TGTGCCAGCAGCCGAGACAATGAGCAGTTCTTC. J is TRBJ2-1 and V is TRBV5-6; D is ambiguous. Trimming shortened V by 4 bases and J by 5 bases, and 4 bases separated the two germline ends. This CDR3 region has 11 residues. CDR1 is SGHDT, CDR2 YYEEEE, per germline.

This sequence joins TRBV9 and TRBJ1-6, with TRBD1 identical over 8 bases. This CDR3 comprises 15 residues. Germline-derived CDR1 and CDR2 are SGDLS and YYNGEE. J was trimmed by 5 bases and V by 4 bases; bases with no gene match: 5. The CDR3 DNA reads TGTGCCAGCAGCTCCAGACAGGGGCATAATTCACCCCTCCACTTT. Its protein is CASSSRQGHNSPLHF.

The chain has TRBV18 and TRBJ2-5; the D gene is possibly TRBD2 (5 bases). Trimming took 2 bases from V and 4 from J, leaving 5 bases between them. This CDR3 region has 12 residues. Germline V lookup: CDR1 KGHSH, CDR2 LQKENI. DNA of the CDR3: TGTGCCAGCTCACCAGCGGGAGAGACCCAGTACTTC. It yields the protein CASSPAGETQYF.

The chain uses TRBV6-5 and TRBJ2-5; 9 bases are shared with TRBD1. The J call may be incorrect, as the DNA end agrees better with TRBJ2-7. Germline lookup yields CDR1 MNHEY and CDR2 SVGAGI. This CDR3 is 14 amino acids long. The CDR3 DNA reads TGTGCCAGCAGTTCCGGGACAGGGCAGTCCGAGCAGTACTTC. It encodes CASSSGTGQSEQYF.

The chain is built from TRBV28 and TRBJ1-2; 10 bases align to TRBD1. There are 15 residues in the CDR3. The germline gives CDR1 MDHEN, CDR2 SYDVKM. Losses at the gene ends were 6 bases for V and 4 bases for J; bases not matched to a gene: 8. CDR3 in DNA: TGTGCCAGCAGCCCCGAGACAGGGGGCCCCTATGGCTACACCTTC. Its translation: CASSPETGGPYGYTF.

In DNA, the CDR3 is TGTGCCAGCAGCTTAGCACTAGCAACAACAGATACGCAGTATTTT. Protein: CASSLALATTDTQYF. J is TRBJ2-3 and V is TRBV7-9; tentatively, D is TRBD2 (6 bases). Germline V lookup: CDR1 SEHNR, CDR2 FQNEAQ (reference sequence). The CDR3 is 15 residues long. V dropped 0 bases and J dropped 3 bases, with 10 bases sitting between them. Full variable domain (remainder filled in from reference TRBV7-9 and TRBJ2-3): DTGVSQNPRHKITKRGQNVTFRCDPISEHNRLYWYRQTLGQGPEFLTYFQNEAQLEKSRLLSDRFSAERPKGSFSTLEIQRTEQGDSAMYLCASSLALATTDTQYFGPGTRLTVL.